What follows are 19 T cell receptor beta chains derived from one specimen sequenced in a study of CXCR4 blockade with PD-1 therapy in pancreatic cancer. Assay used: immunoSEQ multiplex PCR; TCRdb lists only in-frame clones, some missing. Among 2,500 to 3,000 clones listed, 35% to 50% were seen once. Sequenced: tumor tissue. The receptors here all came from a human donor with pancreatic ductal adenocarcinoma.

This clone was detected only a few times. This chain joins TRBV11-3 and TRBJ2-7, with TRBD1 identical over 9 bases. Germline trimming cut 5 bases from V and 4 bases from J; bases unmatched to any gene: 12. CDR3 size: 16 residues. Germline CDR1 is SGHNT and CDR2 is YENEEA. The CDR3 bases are TGTGCCAGCAGCCCGGGGACAGGGACGTACGTGTACGAGCAGTACTTC. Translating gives CASSPGTGTYVYEQYF.

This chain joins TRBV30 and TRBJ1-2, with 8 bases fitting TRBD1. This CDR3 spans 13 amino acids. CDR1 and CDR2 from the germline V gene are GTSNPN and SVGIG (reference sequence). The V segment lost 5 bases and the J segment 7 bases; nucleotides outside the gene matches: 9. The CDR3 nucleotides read TGTGCCTGGGGAGGGTCAGGGGGCTCTGGCTACACCTTC. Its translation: CAWGGSGGSGYTF.

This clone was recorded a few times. CDR3 amino acids: CASSAGFLYNEQFF. The CDR3 nucleotides are TGTGCCAGCAGCGCAGGGTTTCTCTACAATGAGCAGTTCTTC. This sequence joins TRBV6-8 and TRBJ2-1; a possible D gene is TRBD1 (5 bases). From germline, CDR1 is MNHGY and CDR2 SAAAGT. The CDR3 contains 14 residues. Trimming left V 6 bases short and J 3 bases short, with 12 bases between.

The CDR3 bases are TGTGCCAGCTCAAAGACAACGACTAGCGGGAGCTCCTACGAGCAGTACTTC. It translates to CASSKTTTSGSSYEQYF. The chain joins TRBV18 to TRBJ2-7; 12 bases agree with TRBD2. The CDR3 totals 17 residues. The trim removed 5 bases at V and 0 bases at J, leaving 8 bases unmatched. The germline V gene encodes CDR1 KGHSH and CDR2 LQKENI.

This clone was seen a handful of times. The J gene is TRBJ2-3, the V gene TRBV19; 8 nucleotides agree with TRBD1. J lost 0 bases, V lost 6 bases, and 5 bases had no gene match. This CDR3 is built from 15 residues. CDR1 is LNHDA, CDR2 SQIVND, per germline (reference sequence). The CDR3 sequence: CASSLDRASTDTQYF. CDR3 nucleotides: TGTGCCAGTAGCCTGGACAGGGCTAGCACAGATACGCAGTATTTT.

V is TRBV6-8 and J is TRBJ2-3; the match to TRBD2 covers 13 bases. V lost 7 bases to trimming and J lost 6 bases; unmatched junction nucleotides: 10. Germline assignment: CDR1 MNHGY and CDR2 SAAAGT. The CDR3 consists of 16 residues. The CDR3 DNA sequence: TGTGCCAGCAAACACGAGGGACTAGCGGGGTGGGATACGCAGTATTTT. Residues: CASKHEGLAGWDTQYF.

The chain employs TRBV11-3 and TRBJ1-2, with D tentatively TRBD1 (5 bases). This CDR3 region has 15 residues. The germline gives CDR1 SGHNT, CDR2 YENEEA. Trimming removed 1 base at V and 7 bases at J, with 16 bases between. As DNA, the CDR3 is TGTGCCAGCAGCTTAGGCCTAGGGCCAGGGAGTGGCTACACCTTC. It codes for CASSLGLGPGSGYTF.

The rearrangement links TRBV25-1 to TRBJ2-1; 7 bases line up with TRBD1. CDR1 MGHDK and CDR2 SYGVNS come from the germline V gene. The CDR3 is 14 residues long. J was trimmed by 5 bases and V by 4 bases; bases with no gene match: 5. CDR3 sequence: CASSATGINNEQFF. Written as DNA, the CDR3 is TGTGCCAGCAGTGCGACAGGGATTAACAATGAGCAGTTCTTC.

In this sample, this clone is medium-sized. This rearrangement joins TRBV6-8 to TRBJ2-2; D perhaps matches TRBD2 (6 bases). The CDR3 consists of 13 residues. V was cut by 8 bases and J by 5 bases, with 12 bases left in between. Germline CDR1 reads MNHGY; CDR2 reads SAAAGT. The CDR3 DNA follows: TGTGCCAGCTCTGGGGCGGGGACCGGGGAGCTGTTTTTT. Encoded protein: CASSGAGTGELFF.

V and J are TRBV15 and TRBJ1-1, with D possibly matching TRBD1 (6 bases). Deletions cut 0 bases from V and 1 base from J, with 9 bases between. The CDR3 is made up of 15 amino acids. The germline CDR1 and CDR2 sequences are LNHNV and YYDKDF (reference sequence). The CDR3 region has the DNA TGTGCCACCAGCAGAGAGAGGACAGAGAACACTGAAGCTTTCTTT. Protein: CATSRERTENTEAFF.

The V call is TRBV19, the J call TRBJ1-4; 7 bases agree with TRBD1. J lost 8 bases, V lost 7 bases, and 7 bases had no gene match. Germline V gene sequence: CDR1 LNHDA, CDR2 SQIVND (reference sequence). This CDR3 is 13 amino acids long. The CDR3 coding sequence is TGTGCCAGTAAACAGGGGCGGGTGGAAAAACTGTTTTTT. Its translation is CASKQGRVEKLFF.

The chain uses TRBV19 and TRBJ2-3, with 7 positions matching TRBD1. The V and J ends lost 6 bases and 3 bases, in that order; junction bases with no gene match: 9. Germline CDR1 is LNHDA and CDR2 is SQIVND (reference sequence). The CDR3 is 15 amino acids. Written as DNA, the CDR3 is TGTGCCAGTAGACAGGGGTCCACGGCGACAGATACGCAGTATTTT. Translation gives CASRQGSTATDTQYF.

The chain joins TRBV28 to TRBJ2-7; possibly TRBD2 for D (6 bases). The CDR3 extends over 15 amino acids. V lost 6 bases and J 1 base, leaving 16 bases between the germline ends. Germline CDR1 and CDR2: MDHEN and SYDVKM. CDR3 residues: CASRSVVGGSYEQYF. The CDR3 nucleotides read TGTGCCAGCAGATCGGTTGTCGGGGGATCCTACGAGCAGTACTTC.

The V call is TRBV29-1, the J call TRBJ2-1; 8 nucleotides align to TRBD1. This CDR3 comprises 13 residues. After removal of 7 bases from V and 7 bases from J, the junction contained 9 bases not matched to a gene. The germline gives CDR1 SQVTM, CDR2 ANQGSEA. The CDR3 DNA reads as TGCAGCGCGCTCCTCCGGGACAGGAATGAGCAGTTCTTC. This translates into CSALLRDRNEQFF.

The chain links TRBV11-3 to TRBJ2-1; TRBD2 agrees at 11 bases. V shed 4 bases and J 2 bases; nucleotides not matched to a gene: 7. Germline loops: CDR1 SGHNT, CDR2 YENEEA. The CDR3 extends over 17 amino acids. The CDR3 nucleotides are TGTGCCAGCAGCTCGGGACTAGCGGTACCTCCCTACAATGAGCAGTTCTTC. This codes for CASSSGLAVPPYNEQFF.

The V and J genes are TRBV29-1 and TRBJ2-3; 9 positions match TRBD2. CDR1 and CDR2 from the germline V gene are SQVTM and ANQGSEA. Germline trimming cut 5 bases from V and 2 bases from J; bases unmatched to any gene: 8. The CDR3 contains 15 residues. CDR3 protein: CSVTPAGGTTDTQYF. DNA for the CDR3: TGCAGCGTTACGCCAGCGGGGGGAACCACAGATACGCAGTATTTT.

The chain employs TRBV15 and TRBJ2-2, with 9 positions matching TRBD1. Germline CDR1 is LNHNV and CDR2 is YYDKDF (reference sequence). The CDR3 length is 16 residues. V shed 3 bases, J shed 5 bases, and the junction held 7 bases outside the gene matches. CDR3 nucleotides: TGTGCCACCAGCAGCAGGACAGGGGTTTTGACCGGGGAGCTGTTTTTT. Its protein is CATSSRTGVLTGELFF.

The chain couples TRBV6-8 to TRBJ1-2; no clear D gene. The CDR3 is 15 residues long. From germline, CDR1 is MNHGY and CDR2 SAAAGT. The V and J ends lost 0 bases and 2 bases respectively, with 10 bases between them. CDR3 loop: CASSYSGVGNYGYTF. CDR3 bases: TGTGCCAGCAGTTACTCCGGGGTTGGGAACTATGGCTACACCTTC.

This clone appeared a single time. The CDR3 sequence: CASSRRAFYEQYF. CDR3 coding DNA: TGTGCCAGCAGCCGCCGGGCCTTCTACGAGCAGTACTTC. The V and J genes are TRBV14 and TRBJ2-7; D gene unclear. Germline lookup yields CDR1 SGHDN and CDR2 FVKESK. The ends were cut back, 4 bases at V and 3 bases at J, with 10 bases in the middle. CDR3 length: 13 amino acids. Looking up the rest from reference TRBV14 and TRBJ2-7 gives the full variable domain: EAGVTQFPSHSVIEKGQTVTLRCDPISGHDNLYWYRRVMGKEIKFLLHFVKESKQDESGMPNNRFLAERTGGTYSTLKVQPAELEDSGVYFCASSRRAFYEQYFGPGTRLTVT.